What follows are 15 T cell receptor beta chains derived from one specimen sequenced in a study of CD8 T cells in Susac syndrome. RNA was extracted with the RNeasy kit, and a quantity of roughly 0.45 to 1 ug was reverse transcribed using random hexamers. In TCRdb, the immunoSEQ multiplex PCR reads were re-called with MiXCR into one record per CDR3 protein. The table shows 210,000 or so distinct CDR3 sequences, with 85% to 95% occurring only once. The specimen sequenced was CD4+ T cells from PBMCs. These receptors were obtained from a human donor with Susac syndrome.

The table lists this clonotype with a count of one. The chain joins TRBV18 to TRBJ1-1, with 7 bases matching TRBD1. J gave up 7 bases and V 7 bases, and 12 bases lay outside the gene matches. The CDR3 extends over 14 amino acids. The germline V gene encodes CDR1 KGHSH and CDR2 LQKENI. This CDR3 is CASLAGTAGGEAFF. The CDR3 DNA follows: TGTGCCAGCTTAGCCGGGACAGCGGGCGGTGAAGCTTTCTTT. The whole variable domain, filled in from reference TRBV18 and TRBJ1-1, reads NAGVMQNPRHLVRRRGQEARLRCSPMKGHSHVYWYRQLPEEGLKFMVYLQKENIIDESGMPKERFSAEFPKEGPSILRIQQVVRGDSAAYFCASLAGTAGGEAFFGQGTRLTVV.

This chain joins TRBV9 and TRBJ1-6, with D unresolved. Deletions cut 0 bases from V and 5 bases from J, with 6 bases between. From germline, CDR1 is SGDLS and CDR2 YYNGEE. This CDR3 region has 14 residues. CDR3 nucleotides: TGTGCCAGCAGCGTAGATGGGGATAATTCACCCCTCCACTTT. Protein sequence: CASSVDGDNSPLHF.

This chain joins TRBV12-3 or TRBV12-4 and TRBJ1-3, with D possibly being TRBD1 (6 bases). Trimming removed 7 bases at V and 4 bases at J, with 14 bases between. The CDR3 contains 14 residues. This CDR3 reads CASTLTGLGNTIYF. The CDR3 region has the DNA TGTGCCAGCACCCTGACAGGTCTGGGAAACACCATATATTTT.

V gene TRBV30 combines with J gene TRBJ1-2, with 7 bases aligning to TRBD1. The CDR3 covers 15 residues. Per germline, CDR1 GTSNPN and CDR2 SVGIG (reference sequence). V trimming: 2 bases; J trimming: 4 bases; junction bases outside the gene matches: 10. The CDR3, as DNA: TGTGCCTGGAGTCCGGCGGGACAGAACCCCTATGGCTACACCTTC. It translates to CAWSPAGQNPYGYTF.

The chain uses TRBV5-6 and TRBJ1-5; D remains ambiguous. The CDR3 spans 14 residues. Germline V gives CDR1 SGHDT, CDR2 YYEEEE. The V and J ends lost 4 bases and 0 bases respectively, with 8 bases between them. This CDR3 is CASSPWHSNQPQHF. The CDR3, as DNA: TGTGCCAGCAGCCCCTGGCATAGCAATCAGCCCCAGCATTTT.

This clonotype came up once. CDR3 in amino acids: CASSLGSEQFF. In DNA, the CDR3 is TGTGCCAGCAGTTTAGGATCTGAGCAGTTCTTC. The J gene is TRBJ2-1, the V gene TRBV12-3 or TRBV12-4; D unresolved. The CDR3 is 11 residues long. Trimming removed 1 base from V and 9 bases from J, with 4 bases in between.

The V gene is TRBV7-2, the J gene TRBJ2-7; 10 bases agree with TRBD1. J was trimmed by 4 bases and V by 4 bases; bases with no gene match: 10. CDR3 length equals 16 residues. Germline loops: CDR1 SGHTA, CDR2 FQGNSA. The CDR3 DNA is TGTGCCAGCAGCTCGAAACTTTGGGACAGGGGATACGAGCAGTACTTC. Amino acid sequence: CASSSKLWDRGYEQYF.

The rearrangement uses TRBV20-1 and TRBJ2-2; D is ambiguous. V lost 6 bases and J 2 bases, leaving 19 bases between the germline ends. The V gene's germline CDR1 is DFQATT and CDR2 SNEGSKA (reference sequence). This CDR3 is built from 16 residues. The CDR3 region is CSAQRPGNLNTGELFF. CDR3 nucleotide sequence: TGCAGTGCCCAAAGACCCGGAAACTTAAACACCGGGGAGCTGTTTTTT.

The chain links TRBV5-1 to TRBJ2-7; 10 positions agree with TRBD2. The CDR3 extends over 16 amino acids. Unmatched junction bases numbered 10, after V lost 1 base and J lost 6 bases. Germline V gives CDR1 SGHRS, CDR2 YFSETQ. The CDR3 region has the DNA TGCGCCAGCAGCTTGCAGAGCGGGGGGGCTTCATCCGAGCAGTACTTC. Amino acid sequence: CASSLQSGGASSEQYF.

This chain links TRBV18 with TRBJ1-1; D is perhaps TRBD1 (6 bases). This CDR3 is built from 15 residues. V gave up 3 bases and J gave up 4 bases, with 15 bases separating them. Germline V lookup: CDR1 KGHSH, CDR2 LQKENI. Written as DNA, the CDR3 is TGTGCCAGCTCACCTCAGACAGGAGGGAGCACTGAAGCTTTCTTT. Translating gives CASSPQTGGSTEAFF.

The CDR3, as DNA: TGTGCCAGCAGCGTAGGACCCCAGAGTAATTCACCCCTCCACTTT. Amino acid sequence: CASSVGPQSNSPLHF. The chain combines TRBV9 with TRBJ1-6; D call uncertain. The germline V and J ends were trimmed by 0 bases and 6 bases, with 10 bases remaining between them. CDR1 is SGDLS, CDR2 YYNGEE, per germline. The CDR3 spans 15 residues. The variable domain in full, completed from reference TRBV9 and TRBJ1-6, reads DSGVTQTPKHLITATGQRVTLRCSPRSGDLSVYWYQQSLDQGLQFLIQYYNGEERAKGNILERFSAQQFPDLHSELNLSSLELGDSALYFCASSVGPQSNSPLHFGNGTRLTVT.

The rearrangement links TRBV20-1 to TRBJ2-3, with 12 positions matching TRBD2. In germline, CDR1 is DFQATT, CDR2 SNEGSKA (reference sequence). V gave up 3 bases and J gave up 5 bases; unmatched junction bases: 3. The CDR3 spans 14 residues. CDR3 sequence reads: CSASPSGGEDTQYF. CDR3 DNA: TGCAGTGCTAGTCCTAGCGGGGGGGAAGATACGCAGTATTTT.

This clonotype is a singleton in its sample. V is TRBV30 and J is TRBJ2-7; maybe TRBD1 (5 bases). The V end was cut by 1 base, the J end by 3 bases, with 10 bases between. Germline V gives CDR1 GTSNPN, CDR2 SVGIG (reference sequence). The CDR3 extends over 13 amino acids. In DNA form, the CDR3 reads TGTGCCTGGAGTGGGGGCAGGGTCTACGAGCAGTACTTC. Protein sequence: CAWSGGRVYEQYF.

Only a few counts were recorded for this clonotype. The chain carries TRBV6-5 and TRBJ2-7; D call uncertain. Germline CDR1 and CDR2: MNHEY and SVGAGI. The CDR3 runs to 11 residues. The V end was cut by 8 bases, the J end by 4 bases, with 9 bases between. The CDR3: CASSDRYEQYF. CDR3 nucleotide sequence: TGTGCCAGCTCGGATCGATACGAGCAGTACTTC.

This chain uses TRBV3-1 with TRBJ1-5; 7 nucleotides line up with TRBD1. The CDR3 runs 14 residues. With 5 bases clipped from V and 4 bases from J, the junction kept 5 bases outside the gene matches. CDR1 and CDR2 (germline): LGHDT, YNNKEL (reference sequence). DNA of the CDR3: TGTGCCAGCAGCTTACAGGGGCAAAATCAGCCCCAGCATTTT. Protein sequence: CASSLQGQNQPQHF. Using reference TRBV3-1 and TRBJ1-5 for the parts outside the CDR3, the full variable domain is DTAVSQTPKYLVTQMGNDKSIKCEQNLGHDTMYWYKQDSKKFLKIMFSYNNKELIINETVPNRFSPKSPDKAHLNLHINSLELGDSAVYFCASSLQGQNQPQHFGDGTRLSIL.